The 2 T cell receptor beta chains reported below all come from one sample, sequenced in a study of regulatory T cells in long-lasting Graves disease. To make TCR beta libraries, researchers used iRepertoire HTBI primers and Arm-PCR of CDR3 regions. MiXCR was run by TCRdb on the multiplex PCR reads, yielding one entry per CDR3 protein. Seen here are around 500,000 distinct CDR3 sequences, roughly 15% observed once, and the top ten hold roughly 25%. Noted time point: newly diagnosed GD, antithyroid drugs for less than 3 months. After RNA was extracted from PBMCs, the TCR library was made from it. This sample was shared with a second study, whose subject was T cells in Graves' hyperthyroidism and ophthalmopathy.

Sequenced material: peripheral blood mononuclear cells (PBMCs), taken at new diagnosis, from a patient treated with antithyroid drugs. These receptor sequences come from a woman between 40 and 65 years old with Graves disease.

This clonotype was seen repeatedly, ten times or more. This rearrangement joins TRBV3-1 to TRBJ1-1, with 8 bases fitting TRBD1. The germline gives CDR1 LGHDT, CDR2 YNNKEL (reference sequence). The length of the CDR3 is 14 residues. J was trimmed by 4 bases and V by 3 bases; bases with no gene match: 4. CDR3 sequence reads: CASSHRGPGTEAFF. The CDR3 region has the DNA TGTGCCAGCAGCCACAGGGGGCCTGGCACTGAAGCTTTCTTT.

The table lists this clonotype with many counts. The chain carries TRBV2 and TRBJ2-7; 8 nucleotides line up with TRBD2. Germline CDR1 is SNHLY and CDR2 is FYNNEI. V lost 6 bases and J lost 4; bases outside the gene matches: 5. The CDR3 has 13 amino acids. The CDR3 reads CASRATGGYEQYF. CDR3 sequence (DNA): TGTGCCAGCAGGGCTACGGGGGGGTACGAGCAGTACTTC. Full variable domain (remainder filled in from reference TRBV2 and TRBJ2-7): EPEVTQTPSHQVTQMGQEVILRCVPISNHLYFYWYRQILGQKVEFLVSFYNNEISEKSEIFDDQFSVERPDGSNFTLKIRSTKLEDSAMYFCASRATGGYEQYFGPGTRLTVT.